The clone carrying this T cell receptor (beta chain) has only one observation. Antigen specificity is unknown. The V end lost 4 bases, the J end lost 7 bases, and 16 bases lay between the germline ends. The CDR3 has 15 residues. Germline V gives CDR1 MNHNS, CDR2 SASEGT. The sample belongs to a study of OX40 agonist ivuxolimab in advanced cancers. Study overall: The eligibility criteria allowed prior anti-PD-1, anti-PD-L1 or anti-CTLA-4 therapy, and about 40% had some.

The table came from immunoSEQ multiplex PCR; TCRdb's copy has only in-frame clones and leaves some out. The table has about 70,000 clones, over 70% seen once. Overall study results and limits: Among the lowest peripheral clonal expansion occurred in 0.1-3.0 mg/kg partial responders.

The chain employs TRBV6-1 and TRBJ1-4, with D maybe TRBD1 (5 bases). This clonotype was obtained from an adult with an advanced solid tumor such as melanoma, head and neck, liver or kidney cancer. The source was CD4+ or CD8+ T cells sorted from blood, collected in a trial of the OX40 agonist ivuxolimab. The CDR3 here is CASSGDARPVEKLFF. Written as DNA, the CDR3 is TGTGCCAGCAGTGGGGACGCCAGACCCGTTGAAAAACTGTTTTTT.